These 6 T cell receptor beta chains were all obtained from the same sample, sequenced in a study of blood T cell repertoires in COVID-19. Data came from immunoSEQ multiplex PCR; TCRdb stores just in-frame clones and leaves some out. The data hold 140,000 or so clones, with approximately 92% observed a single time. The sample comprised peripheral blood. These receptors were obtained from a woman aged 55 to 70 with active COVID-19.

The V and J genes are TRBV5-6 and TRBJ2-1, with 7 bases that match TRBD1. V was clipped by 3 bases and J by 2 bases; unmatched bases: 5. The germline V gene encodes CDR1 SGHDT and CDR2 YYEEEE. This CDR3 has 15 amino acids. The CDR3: CASSSGTAPYNEQFF. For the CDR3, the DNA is TGTGCCAGCAGCTCAGGGACAGCCCCCTACAATGAGCAGTTCTTC.

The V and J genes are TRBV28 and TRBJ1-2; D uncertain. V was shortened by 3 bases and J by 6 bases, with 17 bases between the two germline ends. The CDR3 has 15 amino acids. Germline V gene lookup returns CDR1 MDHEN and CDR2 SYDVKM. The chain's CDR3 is CASSFAPLRINGYTF. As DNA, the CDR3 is TGTGCCAGCAGTTTCGCCCCCCTCAGGATTAATGGCTACACCTTC.

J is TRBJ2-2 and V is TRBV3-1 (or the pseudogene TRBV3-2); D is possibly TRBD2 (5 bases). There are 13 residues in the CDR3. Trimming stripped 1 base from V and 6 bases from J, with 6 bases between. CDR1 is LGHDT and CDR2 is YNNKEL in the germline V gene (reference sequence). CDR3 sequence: CASSQGGPGELFF. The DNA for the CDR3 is TGTGCCAGCAGCCAAGGAGGGCCCGGGGAGCTGTTTTTT.

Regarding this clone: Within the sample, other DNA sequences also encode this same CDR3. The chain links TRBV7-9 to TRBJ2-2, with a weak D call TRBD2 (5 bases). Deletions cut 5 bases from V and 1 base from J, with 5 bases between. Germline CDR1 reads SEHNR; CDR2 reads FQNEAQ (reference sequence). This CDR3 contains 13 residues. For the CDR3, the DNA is TGTGCCAGCAGCCGGGGGAACACCGGGGAGCTGTTTTTT. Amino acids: CASSRGNTGELFF. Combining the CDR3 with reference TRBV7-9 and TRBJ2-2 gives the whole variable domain DTGVSQNPRHKITKRGQNVTFRCDPISEHNRLYWYRQTLGQGPEFLTYFQNEAQLEKSRLLSDRFSAERPKGSFSTLEIQRTEQGDSAMYLCASSRGNTGELFFGEGSRLTVL.

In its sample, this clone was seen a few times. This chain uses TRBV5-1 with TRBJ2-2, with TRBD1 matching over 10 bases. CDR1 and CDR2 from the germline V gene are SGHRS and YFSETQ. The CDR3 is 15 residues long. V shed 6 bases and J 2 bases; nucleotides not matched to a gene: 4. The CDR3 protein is CASKMTGGNTGELFF. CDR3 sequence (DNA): TGCGCCAGCAAAATGACAGGGGGCAACACCGGGGAGCTGTTTTTT.

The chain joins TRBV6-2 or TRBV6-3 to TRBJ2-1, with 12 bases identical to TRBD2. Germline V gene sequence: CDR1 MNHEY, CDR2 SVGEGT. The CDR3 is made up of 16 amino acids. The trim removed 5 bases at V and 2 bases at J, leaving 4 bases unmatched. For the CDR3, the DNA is TGTGCCAGCAGTACCCCTAGCGGGAGGGCCTACAATGAGCAGTTCTTC. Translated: CASSTPSGRAYNEQFF.